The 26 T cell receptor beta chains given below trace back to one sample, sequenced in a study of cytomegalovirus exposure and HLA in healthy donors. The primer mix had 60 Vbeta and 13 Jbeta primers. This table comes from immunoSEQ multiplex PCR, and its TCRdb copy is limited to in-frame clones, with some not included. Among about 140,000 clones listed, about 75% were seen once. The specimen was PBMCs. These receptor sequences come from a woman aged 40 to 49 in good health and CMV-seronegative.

CDR3 sequence (DNA): TGTGCCAGTAGTCCCCAGACTAGCGGGGGGAACGAGCAGTACTTC. This translates into CASSPQTSGGNEQYF. V gene TRBV19 combines with J gene TRBJ2-7; 13 bases agree with TRBD2. This CDR3 region has 15 residues. With V trimmed by 5 bases and J by 5 bases, 6 bases remained unmatched. CDR1 and CDR2 (germline): LNHDA, SQIVND (reference sequence).

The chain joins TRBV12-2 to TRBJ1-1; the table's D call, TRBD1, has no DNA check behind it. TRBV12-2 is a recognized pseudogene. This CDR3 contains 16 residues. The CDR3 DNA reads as TGTGCAAGTCGCTCCACTTTGGACAGGGATCCCACTGAAGCTTTCTTT. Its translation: CASRSTLDRDPTEAFF.

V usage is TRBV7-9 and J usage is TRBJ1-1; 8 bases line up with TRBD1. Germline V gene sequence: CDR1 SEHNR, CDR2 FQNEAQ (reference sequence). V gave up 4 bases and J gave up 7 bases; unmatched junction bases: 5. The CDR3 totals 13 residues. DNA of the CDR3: TGTGCCAGCAGCTCACGGACAGGGAATGAAGCTTTCTTT. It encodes CASSSRTGNEAFF.

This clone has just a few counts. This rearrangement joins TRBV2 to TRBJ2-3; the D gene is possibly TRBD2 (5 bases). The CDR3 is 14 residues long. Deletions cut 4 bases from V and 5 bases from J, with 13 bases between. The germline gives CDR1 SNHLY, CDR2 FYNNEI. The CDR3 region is CASSGSAGLDTQYF. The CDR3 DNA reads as TGTGCCAGCAGTGGGTCTGCGGGTTTAGATACGCAGTATTTT.

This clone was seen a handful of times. The CDR3 DNA reads as TGTGCCAGCAGGCAGGATACGCAGTATTTT. Translation: CASRQDTQYF. The chain employs TRBV2 and TRBJ2-3; D remains unclear. V shed 6 bases and J shed 6 bases, with 4 bases lying between them. In germline, CDR1 is SNHLY, CDR2 FYNNEI. CDR3 size: 10 residues. The whole variable domain, remainder taken from reference TRBV2 and TRBJ2-3, is EPEVTQTPSHQVTQMGQEVILRCVPISNHLYFYWYRQILGQKVEFLVSFYNNEISEKSEIFDDQFSVERPDGSNFTLKIRSTKLEDSAMYFCASRQDTQYFGPGTRLTVL.

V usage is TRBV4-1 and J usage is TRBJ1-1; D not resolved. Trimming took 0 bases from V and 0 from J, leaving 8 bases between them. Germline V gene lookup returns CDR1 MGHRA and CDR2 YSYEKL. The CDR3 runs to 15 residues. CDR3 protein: CASSQDQVMNTEAFF. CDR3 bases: TGCGCCAGCAGCCAAGATCAGGTGATGAACACTGAAGCTTTCTTT.

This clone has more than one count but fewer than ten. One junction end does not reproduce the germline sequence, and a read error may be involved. CDR3 in amino acids: CASSGGGAGDTIYF. The CDR3 bases are TGTGCCAGCAGTGGGGGTGGGGCTGGAGACACCATATATTTT. V gene TRBV6-1 combines with J gene TRBJ1-3; D perhaps matches TRBD1 (5 bases). This CDR3 spans 14 amino acids. The germline V gene encodes CDR1 MNHNS and CDR2 SASEGT.

The chain's CDR3 is CANRTISGGNTGELFF. Here the CDR3 DNA reads TGTGCCAACCGAACAATCAGCGGGGGAAACACCGGGGAGCTGTTTTTT. V is TRBV6-7 and J is TRBJ2-2, with 8 bases fitting TRBD2. TRBV6-7 is reported as an ORF; its role is uncertain. V shed 10 bases and J 2 bases; nucleotides not matched to a gene: 12. There are 16 residues in the CDR3.

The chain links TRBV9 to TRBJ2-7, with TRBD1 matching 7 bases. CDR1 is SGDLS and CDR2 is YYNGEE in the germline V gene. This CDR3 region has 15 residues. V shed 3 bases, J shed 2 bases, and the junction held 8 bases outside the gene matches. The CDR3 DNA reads TGTGCCAGCAGCGGGGATGACAGGGAAACCTACGAGCAGTACTTC. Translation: CASSGDDRETYEQYF. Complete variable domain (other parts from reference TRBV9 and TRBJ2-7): DSGVTQTPKHLITATGQRVTLRCSPRSGDLSVYWYQQSLDQGLQFLIQYYNGEERAKGNILERFSAQQFPDLHSELNLSSLELGDSALYFCASSGDDRETYEQYFGPGTRLTVT.

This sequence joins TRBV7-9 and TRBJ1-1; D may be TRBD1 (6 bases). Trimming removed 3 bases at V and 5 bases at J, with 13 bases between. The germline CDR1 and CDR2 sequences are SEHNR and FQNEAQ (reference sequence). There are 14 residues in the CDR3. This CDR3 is CASSFNRVGTEAFF. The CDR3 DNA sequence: TGTGCCAGCAGCTTCAACAGGGTGGGGACTGAAGCTTTCTTT.

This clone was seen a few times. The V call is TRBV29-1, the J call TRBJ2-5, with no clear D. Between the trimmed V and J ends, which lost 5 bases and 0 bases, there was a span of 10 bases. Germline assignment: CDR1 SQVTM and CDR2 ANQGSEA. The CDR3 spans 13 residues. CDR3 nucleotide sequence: TGCAGCGTTTTATCCCCGTACCAAGAGACCCAGTACTTC. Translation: CSVLSPYQETQYF. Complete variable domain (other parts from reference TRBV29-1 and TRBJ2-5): SAVISQKPSRDICQRGTSLTIQCQVDSQVTMMFWYRQQPGQSLTLIATANQGSEATYESGFVIDKFPISRPNLTFSTLTVSNMSPEDSSIYLCSVLSPYQETQYFGPGTRLLVL.

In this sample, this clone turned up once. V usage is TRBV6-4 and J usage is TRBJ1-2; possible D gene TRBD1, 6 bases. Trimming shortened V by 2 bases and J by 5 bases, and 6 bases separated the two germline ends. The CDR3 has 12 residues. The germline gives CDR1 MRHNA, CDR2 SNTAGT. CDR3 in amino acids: CASSDRGYGYTF. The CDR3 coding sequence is TGTGCCAGCAGTGACAGGGGGTATGGCTACACCTTC.

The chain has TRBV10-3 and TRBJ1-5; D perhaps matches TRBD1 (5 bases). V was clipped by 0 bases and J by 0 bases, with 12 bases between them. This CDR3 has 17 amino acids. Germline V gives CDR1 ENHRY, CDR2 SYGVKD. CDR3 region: CAISESQGGTSNQPQHF. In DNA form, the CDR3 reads TGTGCCATCAGTGAGTCGCAGGGAGGGACTAGCAATCAGCCCCAGCATTTT.

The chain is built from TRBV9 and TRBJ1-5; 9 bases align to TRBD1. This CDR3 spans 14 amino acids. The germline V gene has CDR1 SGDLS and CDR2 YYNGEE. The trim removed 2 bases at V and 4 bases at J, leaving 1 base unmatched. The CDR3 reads CASSVGTGNQPQHF. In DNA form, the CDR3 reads TGTGCCAGCAGCGTTGGGACAGGGAATCAGCCCCAGCATTTT.

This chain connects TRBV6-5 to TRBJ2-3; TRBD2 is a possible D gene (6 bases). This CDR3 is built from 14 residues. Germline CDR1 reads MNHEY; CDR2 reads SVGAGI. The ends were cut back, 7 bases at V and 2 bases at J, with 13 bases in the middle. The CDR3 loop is CASNAGKITDTQYF. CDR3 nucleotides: TGTGCCAGCAATGCGGGGAAAATCACAGATACGCAGTATTTT.

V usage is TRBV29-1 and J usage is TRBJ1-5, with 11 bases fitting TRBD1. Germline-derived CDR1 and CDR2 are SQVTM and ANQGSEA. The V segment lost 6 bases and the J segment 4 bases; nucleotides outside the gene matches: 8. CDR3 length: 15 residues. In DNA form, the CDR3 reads TGCAGCGTGTCTGAGGGACAGGGGGGGAATCAGCCCCAGCATTTT. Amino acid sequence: CSVSEGQGGNQPQHF.

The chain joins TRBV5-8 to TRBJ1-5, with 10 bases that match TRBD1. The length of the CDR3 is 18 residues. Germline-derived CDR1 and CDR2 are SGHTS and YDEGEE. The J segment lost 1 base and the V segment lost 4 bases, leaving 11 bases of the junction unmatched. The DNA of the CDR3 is TGTGCCAGCAGCCCCCGACAGGGGGCTCGGGGAAGCAATCAGCCCCAGCATTTT. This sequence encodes CASSPRQGARGSNQPQHF.

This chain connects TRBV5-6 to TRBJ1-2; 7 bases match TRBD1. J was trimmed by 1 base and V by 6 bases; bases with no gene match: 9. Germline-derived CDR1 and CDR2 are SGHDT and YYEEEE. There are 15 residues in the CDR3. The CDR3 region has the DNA TGTGCCAGCATCCATGCGGGGACAGTTAACTATGGCTACACCTTC. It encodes CASIHAGTVNYGYTF.

CDR3 nucleotide sequence: TGCGCCAGCAGTCAATGGGAGGGACAGGGGGTTTTCAATCAGCCCCAGCATTTT. It encodes CASSQWEGQGVFNQPQHF. The V gene is TRBV4-1, the J gene TRBJ1-5, with TRBD1 matching over 11 bases. J was trimmed by 3 bases and V by 6 bases; bases with no gene match: 13. The CDR3 runs to 18 residues. The germline V gene has CDR1 MGHRA and CDR2 YSYEKL.

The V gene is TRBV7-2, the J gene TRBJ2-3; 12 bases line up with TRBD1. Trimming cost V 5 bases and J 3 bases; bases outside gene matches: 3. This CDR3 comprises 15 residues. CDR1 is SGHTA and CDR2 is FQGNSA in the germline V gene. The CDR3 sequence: CASSRDRGRTDTQYF. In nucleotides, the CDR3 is TGTGCCAGCAGCCGGGACAGGGGGCGAACAGATACGCAGTATTTT.

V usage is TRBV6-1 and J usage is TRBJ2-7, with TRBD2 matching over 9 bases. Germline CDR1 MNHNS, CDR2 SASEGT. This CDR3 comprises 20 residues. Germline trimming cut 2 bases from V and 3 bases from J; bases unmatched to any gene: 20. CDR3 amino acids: CASSEMIRRGGARGFYEQYF. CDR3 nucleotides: TGTGCCAGCAGTGAAATGATTAGGCGCGGGGGGGCGCGGGGATTCTACGAGCAGTACTTC.

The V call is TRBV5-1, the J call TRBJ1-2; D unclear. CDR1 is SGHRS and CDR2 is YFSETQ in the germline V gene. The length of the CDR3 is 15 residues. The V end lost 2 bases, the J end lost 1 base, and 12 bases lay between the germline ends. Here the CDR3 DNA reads TGCGCCAGCAGCTTAGAGATGCGAGGTAACTATGGCTACACCTTC. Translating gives CASSLEMRGNYGYTF.

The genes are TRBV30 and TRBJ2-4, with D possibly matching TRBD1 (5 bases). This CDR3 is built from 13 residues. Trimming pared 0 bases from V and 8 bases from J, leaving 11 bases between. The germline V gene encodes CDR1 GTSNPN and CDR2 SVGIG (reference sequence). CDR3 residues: CAWSVRGRDIQYF. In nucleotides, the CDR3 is TGTGCCTGGAGTGTAAGGGGTAGAGACATTCAGTACTTC.

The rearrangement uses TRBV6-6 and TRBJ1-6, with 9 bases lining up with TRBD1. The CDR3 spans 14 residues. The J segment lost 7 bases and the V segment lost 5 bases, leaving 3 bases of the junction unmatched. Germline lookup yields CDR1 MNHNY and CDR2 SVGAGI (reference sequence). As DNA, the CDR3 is TGTGCCAGCAGTGGGACAGGGTGGAATTCACCCCTCCACTTT. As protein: CASSGTGWNSPLHF.

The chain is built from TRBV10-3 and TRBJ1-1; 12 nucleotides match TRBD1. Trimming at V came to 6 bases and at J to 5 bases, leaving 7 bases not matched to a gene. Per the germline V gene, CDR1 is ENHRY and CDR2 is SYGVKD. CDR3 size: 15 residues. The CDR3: CAISPGTGGRTEAFF. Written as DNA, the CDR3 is TGTGCCATCAGCCCCGGGACAGGGGGCCGGACTGAAGCTTTCTTT.

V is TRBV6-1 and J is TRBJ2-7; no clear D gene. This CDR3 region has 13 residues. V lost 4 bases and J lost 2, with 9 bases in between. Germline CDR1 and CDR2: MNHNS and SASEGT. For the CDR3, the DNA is TGTGCCAGCAGTGCCAGCGTACCCTACGAGCAGTACTTC. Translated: CASSASVPYEQYF.